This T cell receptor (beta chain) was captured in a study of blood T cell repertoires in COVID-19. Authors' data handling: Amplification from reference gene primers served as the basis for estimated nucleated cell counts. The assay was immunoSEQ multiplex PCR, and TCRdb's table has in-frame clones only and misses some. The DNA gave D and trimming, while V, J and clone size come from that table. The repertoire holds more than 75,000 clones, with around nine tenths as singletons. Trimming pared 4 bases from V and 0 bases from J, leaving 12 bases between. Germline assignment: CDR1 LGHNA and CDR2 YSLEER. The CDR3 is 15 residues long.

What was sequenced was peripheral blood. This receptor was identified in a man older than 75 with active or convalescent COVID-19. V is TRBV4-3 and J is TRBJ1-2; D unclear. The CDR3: CASSPQLTTNYGYTF. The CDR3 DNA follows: TGCGCCAGCAGCCCACAATTGACAACTAACTATGGCTACACCTTC.